A selection of T cell receptor beta chains follows, all from one sample in a study of blood T cell repertoires in COVID-19. Profiled with immunoSEQ multiplex PCR; TCRdb holds only in-frame clones, not every one. The sample carries about 98,000 clones, roughly 82% recorded once. Sequenced input: peripheral blood. Receptors originate from a man older than 75 with acute or convalescent COVID-19. CDR3s include the opening cysteine and the closing phenylalanine or tryptophan. Fields, in order: CDR3 DNA, CDR3 protein, J gene, V gene, D gene, clone size. A D gene is named only where the DNA matches it firmly. Some rows have no size entry. The others give once, few or many, or a class for an expanded clone.

TGTGCCAGCAGTTACTCACAGGTGTCCCGGGATACGCAGTATTTT CASSYSQVSRDTQYF TRBJ2-3 TRBV6-2/TRBV6-3 - -
TGTGCCAGCAGTTTATACAGTCTGGTTGGCAATGAGCAGTTCTTC CASSLYSLVGNEQFF TRBJ2-1 TRBV28 - once
TGTGCCAGCAGCTCCAATTACCCGGGACAGGGTGAGAGCGAGCAGTACTTC CASSSNYPGQGESEQYF TRBJ2-7 TRBV7-2 TRBD1 -
TGTGCCAGCAGTTACTCGGAGGTCCCGAACACTGAAGCTTTCTTT CASSYSEVPNTEAFF TRBJ1-1 TRBV6-5 - once
TGTGCCAGCAGCCCGGGAGGCGTGGGCAATGAAAAACTGTTTTTT CASSPGGVGNEKLFF TRBJ1-4 TRBV6-6 - once
TGTGCCAGCAGCCCAGGAGGGACAGCCCTAGATACGCAGTATTTT CASSPGGTALDTQYF TRBJ2-3 TRBV9 - -
TGTGCCAGCAGCCCTCGACAGAGCTCCTACAATGAGCAGTTCTTC CASSPRQSSYNEQFF TRBJ2-1 TRBV11-2 - -
TGTGCCAGTACCTCAGGGACAGTCAACTATGGCTACACCTTC CASTSGTVNYGYTF TRBJ1-2 TRBV19 TRBD1 once
TGTGCCAGCAGCCGCGGACAGGCCTCCTACGAGCAGTACTTC CASSRGQASYEQYF TRBJ2-7 TRBV5-6 TRBD1 -
TGTGCCAGCAGCCATCCGAGGACAGCAGGATTTCTTAGCAATCAGCCCCAGCATTTT CASSHPRTAGFLSNQPQHF TRBJ1-5 TRBV3-1/TRBV3-2 - few
TGCGCCAGCAGCCCCCACGCACAGGGGGAAAACATTCAGTACTTC CASSPHAQGENIQYF TRBJ2-4 TRBV4-3 TRBD1 -
TGTGCCAGCAGCAAAATCACCGGACACAGGGGTTACGAGCAGTACTTC CASSKITGHRGYEQYF TRBJ2-7 TRBV21-1 - few
TGTGCCAGCAGTCGCCCTAGCGGAAACACCGGGGAGCTGTTTTTT CASSRPSGNTGELFF TRBJ2-2 TRBV6-2/TRBV6-3 TRBD2 -
TGTGCCAGTAGTATCGGGCAGGTGGGGGGTCTAACGAACACCGGGGAGCTGTTTTTT CASSIGQVGGLTNTGELFF TRBJ2-2 TRBV19 - once
TGCGCCAGCAGCTCCGGACAGGGCGGTCAGCCCCAGCATTTT CASSSGQGGQPQHF TRBJ1-5 TRBV5-1 TRBD1 -
TGTGCCAGCAGGGTAGATTTTAATGAAAAACTGTTTTTT CASRVDFNEKLFF TRBJ1-4 TRBV7-2 - -
TGCGCCAGCAGCCCGTCCCCCCGGGACACGGAACGGAGCGAGCAGTACTTC CASSPSPRDTERSEQYF TRBJ2-7 TRBV4-1 - -
TGTGCCTGGAGTGCCGGAAAAACGGGACAGCGAAATTCACCCCTCCACTTT CAWSAGKTGQRNSPLHF TRBJ1-6 TRBV30 TRBD1 few
TGCGCCAGCAGCCTTGGACTAGCCTCGAGCTCCTACAATGAGCAGTTCTTC CASSLGLASSSYNEQFF TRBJ2-1 TRBV5-1 TRBD2 -
TGTGCCAGCACCAGGGATCTCTATGGCTACACCTTC CASTRDLYGYTF TRBJ1-2 TRBV6-5 - -
TGTGCCAGCAGCGTTAATCCAGGGAGGAATGAGCAGTTCTTC CASSVNPGRNEQFF TRBJ2-1 TRBV9 - -
TGTGCCAGCATCCCGACAGGAACCGGCAACACCATATATTTT CASIPTGTGNTIYF TRBJ1-3 TRBV28 - few
TGTGCCAGCAGTTTACAGGTACCTGAAGCTTTCTTT CASSLQVPEAFF TRBJ1-1 TRBV28 - -
TGTGCCAGCAGCTTGCCAAGGGGGCGAGAGACCCAGTACTTC CASSLPRGRETQYF TRBJ2-5 TRBV5-6 TRBD1 -
TGTGCCAGCAGCCCCTCCGGCGCCGGGACAGGGAGACTGAATGAGCAGTTCTTC CASSPSGAGTGRLNEQFF TRBJ2-1 TRBV7-2 TRBD1 -
TGTGCCAGCAGCTTAGGAGGGTCTAGCGGGTCTAGCCGTAAAGAGACCCAGTACTTC CASSLGGSSGSSRKETQYF TRBJ2-5 TRBV7-2 TRBD2 -
TGTGCTAGCAGCCCAGACGGGGTTAAGGCGGCCCAGTACTTC CASSPDGVKAAQYF TRBJ2-5 TRBV7-7 - -
TGTGCCAGCAGCCGTTCAGGGGAATTCCGCCCCTATGGCTACACCTTC CASSRSGEFRPYGYTF TRBJ1-2 TRBV5-6 - -